This TCR beta chain was observed in a study of neurological immune-mediated disorders. Study results and limitations: For the multiple sclerosis repertoire cluster, no association with any clinical or MRI feature was found.

5'RACE generated cDNA with 10-nucleotide random UMIs. One entry per CDR3 protein results from TCRdb running MiXCR on the 5' RACE reads. Of about 54,000 distinct CDR3 sequences listed, just under 4% were seen once; the top ten hold 1.5% to 2%. This clonotype was seen repeatedly, ten times or more. Antigen: not known. Germline V gene lookup returns CDR1 DFQATT and CDR2 SNEGSKA (reference sequence). The V and J ends lost 5 bases and 9 bases, in that order; junction bases with no gene match: 5. The CDR3 spans 12 residues. The TCR comes from a woman aged 40 to 50 with multiple sclerosis. Input material: CD4+ T cells from blood. The chain employs TRBV20-1 and TRBJ2-1; 9 bases fit TRBD1. CDR3 DNA sequence: TGCAGTGCTGGACAGGGGTGGGGTGAGCAGTTCTTC. Its translation: CSAGQGWGEQFF.